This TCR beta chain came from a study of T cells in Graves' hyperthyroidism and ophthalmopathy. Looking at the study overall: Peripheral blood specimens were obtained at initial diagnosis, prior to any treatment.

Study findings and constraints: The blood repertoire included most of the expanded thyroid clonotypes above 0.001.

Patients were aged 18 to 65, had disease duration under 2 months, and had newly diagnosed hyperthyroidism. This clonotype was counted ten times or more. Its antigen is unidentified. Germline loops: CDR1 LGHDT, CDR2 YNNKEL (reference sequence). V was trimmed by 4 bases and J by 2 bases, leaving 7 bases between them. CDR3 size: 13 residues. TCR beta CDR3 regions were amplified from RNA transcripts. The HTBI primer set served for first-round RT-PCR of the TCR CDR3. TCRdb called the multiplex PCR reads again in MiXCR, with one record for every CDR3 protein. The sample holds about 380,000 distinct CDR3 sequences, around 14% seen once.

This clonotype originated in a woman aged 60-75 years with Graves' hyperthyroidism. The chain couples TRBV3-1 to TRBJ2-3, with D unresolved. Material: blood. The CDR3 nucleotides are TGTGCCAGCAGCCCCAGAATCACAGATACGCAGTATTTT. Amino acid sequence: CASSPRITDTQYF.